The entry that follows covers one T cell receptor beta chain sequence. Its target is unknown. The data were obtained in a study of somatic mutations in cytotoxic T cells in rheumatoid arthritis. Study-level results: A single CD8+ clone exceeded 20% of CD8+ cells in about an eighth of the 65 patients. Of the expanded CD8+ clones, the antigen targets were not known.

This table comes from immunoSEQ multiplex PCR, and its TCRdb copy is limited to in-frame clones, with some not included. In the table there are 6,000 or so clones, roughly 76% of which are singletons. Positive magnetic bead selection separated CD4+ and CD8+ cells, and flow cytometry confirmed purity. The TCR was taken from a woman aged 45-65 years in good health. The specimen sequenced was CD8+ T cells sorted from blood.

This CDR3 reads CASSMGSPRRGYTEAFF. In DNA form, the CDR3 reads TGTGCCAGTAGTATGGGGTCCCCCCGGCGGGGATACACTGAAGCTTTCTTT. This chain uses TRBV19 with TRBJ1-1; D not certain. CDR1 is LNHDA, CDR2 SQIVND, per germline (reference sequence). This CDR3 region has 17 residues. Trimming took off 3 bases at V and 3 bases at J, with 20 bases between the two ends.